Ten or more counts support the clone carrying this T cell receptor beta chain. The sample originates from a study of metastatic and nonmetastatic thyroid tumors. TCRdb re-analyzed the PCR reads using MiXCR. This table has approximately 30,000 clones, approximately 17% appearing once. Each patient went into thyroid surgery without having received any treatment. The sequencing sample was made of blood. This sequence originates from a male donor with papillary thyroid cancer or a benign thyroid nodule (not recorded which). Some clones in this sample may be carry-over from other donors' samples.

Here the CDR3 reads CSATWTVEAFF. Here the CDR3 DNA reads TGCAGTGCTACCTGGACAGTAGAAGCTTTCTTT. The V and J genes are TRBV20-1 and TRBJ1-1; maybe TRBD1 (6 bases). Germline assignment: CDR1 DFQATT and CDR2 SNEGSKA (reference sequence). The ends were cut back, 4 bases at V and 8 bases at J, with 11 bases in the middle. There are 11 residues in the CDR3.